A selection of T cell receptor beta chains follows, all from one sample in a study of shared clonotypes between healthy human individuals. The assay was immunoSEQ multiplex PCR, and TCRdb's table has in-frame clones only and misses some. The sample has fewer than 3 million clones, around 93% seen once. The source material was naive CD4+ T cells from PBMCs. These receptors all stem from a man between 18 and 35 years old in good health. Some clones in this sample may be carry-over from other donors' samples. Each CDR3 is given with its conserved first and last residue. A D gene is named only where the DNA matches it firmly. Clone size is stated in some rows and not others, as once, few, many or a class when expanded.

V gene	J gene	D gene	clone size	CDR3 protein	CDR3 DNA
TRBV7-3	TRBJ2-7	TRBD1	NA	CASSPRQGLYEQYF	TGTGCCAGCAGCCCACGACAGGGTTTATACGAGCAGTACTTC
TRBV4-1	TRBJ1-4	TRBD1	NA	CASSQAVGQGREKLFF	TGCGCCAGCAGCCAAGCAGTCGGACAGGGCAGAGAAAAACTGTTTTTT
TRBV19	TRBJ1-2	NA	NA	CASSSQGYTF	TGTGCCAGTAGTTCACAGGGCTACACCTTC
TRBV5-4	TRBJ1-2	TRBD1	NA	CASSRITGGNNYGYTF	TGTGCCAGCAGCCGAATTACAGGGGGGAATAACTATGGCTACACCTTC
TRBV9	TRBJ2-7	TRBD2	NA	CASATVSGTSGRGYEQYF	TGTGCCAGTGCTACGGTTAGCGGGACTAGCGGGAGGGGTTACGAGCAGTACTTC
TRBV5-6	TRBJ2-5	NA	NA	CASSFSSRGTQYF	TGTGCCAGCAGCTTCAGCTCCAGGGGGACCCAGTACTTC
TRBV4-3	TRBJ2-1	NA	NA	CASSQTPGEQFF	TGCGCCAGCAGCCAAACCCCCGGTGAGCAGTTCTTC
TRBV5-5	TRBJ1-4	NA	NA	CASSHAIGGDEKLFF	TGTGCCAGCAGCCACGCAATCGGAGGCGATGAAAAACTGTTTTTT
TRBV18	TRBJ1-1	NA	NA	CASSPPHGYGTEAFF	TGTGCCAGCTCACCACCGCATGGGTATGGCACTGAAGCTTTCTTT
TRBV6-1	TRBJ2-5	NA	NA	CASRPGRAGGETQYF	TGTGCCAGCCGACCGGGTCGAGCCGGAGGGGAGACCCAGTACTTC
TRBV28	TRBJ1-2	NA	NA	CASSLYQGSYGYTF	TGTGCCAGCAGTTTATATCAGGGGAGCTATGGCTACACCTTC
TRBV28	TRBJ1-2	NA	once	CASTVSVGGGYTF	TGTGCCAGCACCGTAAGTGTTGGGGGAGGCTACACCTTC
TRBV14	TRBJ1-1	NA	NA	CASSQDRGTEAFF	TGTGCCAGCAGCCAAGACCGGGGCACTGAAGCTTTCTTT
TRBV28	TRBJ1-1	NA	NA	CASSFGSMNTEAFF	TGTGCCAGCAGTTTTGGGTCTATGAACACTGAAGCTTTCTTT
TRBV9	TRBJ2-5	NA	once	CASSVGAAEETQYF	TGTGCCAGCAGCGTGGGGGCAGCCGAAGAGACCCAGTACTTC
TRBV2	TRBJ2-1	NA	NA	CASKVRGQNNEQFF	TGTGCCAGCAAGGTGAGGGGTCAAAACAATGAGCAGTTCTTC
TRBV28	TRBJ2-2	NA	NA	CASQLGPRTGELFF	TGTGCCAGCCAATTAGGTCCTCGAACCGGGGAGCTGTTTTTT